Shown below are 23 T cell receptor beta chains from a single sample sequenced in a study of cytomegalovirus exposure and HLA in healthy donors. Clones were read by immunoSEQ multiplex PCR, and TCRdb kept only the in-frame ones, dropping some. The sample records 250,000 to 400,000 clones, 88% being singletons. Sequencing was performed on PBMCs. These receptors were collected from a man between 25 and 39 years old in good health and CMV-seronegative.

The V gene is TRBV28, the J gene TRBJ1-2; D perhaps matches TRBD1 (6 bases). Trimming took off 5 bases at V and 4 bases at J, with 11 bases between the two ends. The CDR3 has 13 residues. Germline CDR1 and CDR2: MDHEN and SYDVKM. CDR3 sequence reads: CASSTRQAYGYTF. Here the CDR3 DNA reads TGTGCCAGCAGTACGAGACAGGCCTATGGCTACACCTTC.

The V and J genes are TRBV6-4 and TRBJ2-5; 7 positions agree with TRBD1. The length of the CDR3 is 13 residues. The ends lost 3 bases at V and 4 bases at J; junction bases unmatched: 2. The V gene's germline CDR1 is MRHNA and CDR2 SNTAGT. CDR3 residues: CASSDGDRETQYF. The CDR3 DNA follows: TGTGCCAGCAGTGATGGGGACAGAGAGACCCAGTACTTC.

This chain uses TRBV27 with TRBJ2-7, with D uncertain. V dropped 0 bases and J dropped 2 bases, with 8 bases sitting between them. Germline V gene lookup returns CDR1 MNHEY and CDR2 SMNVEV (reference sequence). CDR3 length equals 14 residues. This CDR3 is CASSLSRITYEQYF. CDR3 sequence (DNA): TGTGCCAGCAGTTTATCGCGGATTACCTACGAGCAGTACTTC.

V gene TRBV5-1 combines with J gene TRBJ2-7; D unresolved. CDR3 length equals 15 residues. The V and J ends lost 4 bases and 1 base respectively, with 15 bases between them. Germline CDR1 and CDR2: SGHRS and YFSETQ. CDR3 protein: CASSRGPAESYEQYF. CDR3 DNA: TGCGCCAGCAGCCGTGGGCCAGCAGAGTCCTACGAGCAGTACTTC.

The chain has TRBV2 and TRBJ1-4, with D unresolved. CDR1 is SNHLY and CDR2 is FYNNEI in the germline V gene. This CDR3 comprises 11 residues. With 5 bases removed from V and 7 bases from J, the gap between germline ends came to 5 bases. CDR3 coding DNA: TGTGCCAGCAGTTCCGGTGAAAAACTGTTTTTT. This gives the protein CASSSGEKLFF.

The rearrangement uses TRBV12-5 and TRBJ2-1, with D perhaps matching TRBD1 (6 bases). There are 14 residues in the CDR3. Germline values: CDR1 LGHNT, CDR2 FRNRAP. V was pared by 1 base and J by 5 bases, with 9 bases between. CDR3 residues: CASGLGTVNNEQFF. CDR3 DNA sequence: TGTGCTAGTGGTTTGGGGACAGTGAACAATGAGCAGTTCTTC.

This clone was counted once. The rearrangement uses TRBV21-1 and TRBJ1-6; TRBD1 was called by the table and not checked on the DNA. TRBV21-1 is classified as a pseudogene. The length of the CDR3 is 16 residues. The CDR3 reads CASSTRDRPYNSPLHF. The CDR3 DNA reads TGTGCCAGCAGCACCCGGGACAGGCCCTATAATTCACCCCTCCACTTT.

The chain combines TRBV11-1 with TRBJ1-1, with TRBD1 identical over 9 bases. Germline V gene sequence: CDR1 SGHAT, CDR2 FQDESV (reference sequence). The ends lost 5 bases at V and 1 base at J; junction bases unmatched: 8. The CDR3 runs to 16 residues. The chain's CDR3 is CASSIGTGRRNTEAFF. Here the CDR3 DNA reads TGTGCCAGCAGCATAGGGACAGGGAGAAGGAACACTGAAGCTTTCTTT.

The chain recombines TRBV4-1 with TRBJ2-7, with D hard to call. Germline V lookup: CDR1 MGHRA, CDR2 YSYEKL. The CDR3 extends over 15 amino acids. V was clipped by 1 base and J by 1 base, with 11 bases between them. CDR3 region: CASSQGITASYEQYF. As DNA, the CDR3 is TGCGCCAGCAGCCAAGGGATTACAGCATCCTACGAGCAGTACTTC.

The chain has TRBV4-1 and TRBJ1-2; D gene ambiguous. This CDR3 spans 12 amino acids. Germline CDR1 reads MGHRA; CDR2 reads YSYEKL. The V end lost 0 bases, the J end lost 4 bases, and 3 bases lay between the germline ends. Written as DNA, the CDR3 is TGCGCCAGCAGCCAAGATCTCTATGGCTACACCTTC. It encodes CASSQDLYGYTF.

The chain uses TRBV6-6 and TRBJ1-1; TRBD1 matches 8 bases. This CDR3 contains 15 residues. CDR1 and CDR2 from the germline V gene are MNHNY and SVGAGI (reference sequence). Trimming at V came to 2 bases and at J to 4 bases, leaving 6 bases not matched to a gene. Here the CDR3 DNA reads TGTGCCAGCAGTTACCCGACAGGGGAGGGCACTGAAGCTTTCTTT. This sequence encodes CASSYPTGEGTEAFF.

The chain links TRBV5-6 to TRBJ2-5, with a tentative D call TRBD1 (6 bases). Germline CDR1 and CDR2: SGHDT and YYEEEE. V was trimmed by 4 bases and J by 2 bases, leaving 18 bases between them. This CDR3 comprises 16 residues. This CDR3 is CASSLRDMGLQETQYF. For the CDR3, the DNA is TGTGCCAGCAGCCTACGGGACATGGGGTTACAAGAGACCCAGTACTTC.

The rearrangement joins TRBV25-1 to TRBJ2-3; TRBD2 matches at 12 bases. The CDR3 is 16 amino acids. J lost 1 base, V lost 6 bases, and 5 bases had no gene match. The germline CDR1 and CDR2 sequences are MGHDK and SYGVNS. CDR3 DNA: TGTGCCAGCAGCGATCCTAGCGGGGGGGGCACAGATACGCAGTATTTT. It yields the protein CASSDPSGGGTDTQYF. Combining the CDR3 with reference TRBV25-1 and TRBJ2-3 gives the whole variable domain EADIYQTPRYLVIGTGKKITLECSQTMGHDKMYWYQQDPGMELHLIHYSYGVNSTEKGDLSSESTVSRIRTEHFPLTLESARPSHTSQYLCASSDPSGGGTDTQYFGPGTRLTVL.

This clone has just one count. This chain uses TRBV6-1 with TRBJ1-1; 9 nucleotides agree with TRBD1. This CDR3 region has 14 residues. J lost 3 bases, V lost 5 bases, and 4 bases had no gene match. Germline values: CDR1 MNHNS, CDR2 SASEGT. The chain's CDR3 is CASSNTGGYTEAFF. The DNA of the CDR3 is TGTGCCAGCAGTAACACAGGGGGCTACACTGAAGCTTTCTTT.

The CDR3 DNA reads as TGCGCCAGCAGCCCCGACTCGTCCTACGAGCAGTACTTC. As protein: CASSPDSSYEQYF. This chain connects TRBV4-1 to TRBJ2-7; unclear D gene. Germline CDR1 is MGHRA and CDR2 is YSYEKL. This CDR3 comprises 13 residues. The germline V and J ends were trimmed by 4 bases and 1 base, with 8 bases remaining between them.

V is TRBV4-2 and J is TRBJ1-1; 8 positions match TRBD1. The CDR3 is 17 residues long. J gave up 4 bases and V 4 bases, and 14 bases lay outside the gene matches. Germline V gene sequence: CDR1 LGHNA, CDR2 YNFKEQ. The CDR3 loop reads CASSPGQGYGSGTEAFF. CDR3 nucleotides: TGTGCCAGCAGCCCCGGACAGGGTTATGGATCCGGCACTGAAGCTTTCTTT.

The chain has TRBV9 and TRBJ2-2, with 7 bases lining up with TRBD1. The CDR3 covers 14 residues. Germline CDR1 reads SGDLS; CDR2 reads YYNGEE. J gave up 5 bases and V 3 bases, and 4 bases lay outside the gene matches. The CDR3 reads CASSAHRGTGELFF. The DNA for the CDR3 is TGTGCCAGCAGCGCCCACAGGGGAACCGGGGAGCTGTTTTTT.

V and J are TRBV7-9 and TRBJ1-2; D is unclear. The ends were cut back, 1 base at V and 6 bases at J, with 9 bases in the middle. Germline V lookup: CDR1 SEHNR, CDR2 FQNEAQ (reference sequence). This CDR3 contains 13 residues. CDR3: CASSLGGNDGYTF. In nucleotides, the CDR3 is TGTGCCAGCAGCTTAGGAGGGAACGATGGCTACACCTTC.

The V and J genes are TRBV2 and TRBJ2-1; no reliable D call. The V end lost 2 bases, the J end lost 3 bases, and 14 bases lay between the germline ends. CDR3 length equals 16 residues. Germline lookup yields CDR1 SNHLY and CDR2 FYNNEI. For the CDR3, the DNA is TGTGCCAGCAGTGAATCTATCCGCCTAGACTACAATGAGCAGTTCTTC. As protein: CASSESIRLDYNEQFF.

The chain recombines TRBV7-2 with TRBJ2-1, with D possibly matching TRBD2 (6 bases). The CDR3 covers 16 residues. The V gene lost 4 bases and the J gene lost 6 bases, with 19 bases spanning the gap. Per germline, CDR1 SGHTA and CDR2 FQGNSA. The CDR3 spells CASSSPGGASPNEQFF. In DNA form, the CDR3 reads TGTGCCAGCAGCTCCCCCGGCGGGGCCTCCCCCAATGAGCAGTTCTTC.

The chain has TRBV7-6 and TRBJ2-7, with D perhaps matching TRBD1 (6 bases). Trimming removed 5 bases at V and 3 bases at J, with 17 bases between. The CDR3 consists of 15 residues. Per germline, CDR1 SGHVS and CDR2 FNYEAQ. The CDR3 loop reads CASSKQGSGIYEQYF. CDR3 in DNA: TGTGCCAGCAGCAAGCAGGGGTCAGGAATCTACGAGCAGTACTTC.

The chain carries TRBV30 and TRBJ2-7; possible D gene TRBD1, 5 bases. The germline V gene encodes CDR1 GTSNPN and CDR2 SVGIG (reference sequence). V dropped 3 bases and J dropped 2 bases, with 11 bases sitting between them. The CDR3 is made up of 13 amino acids. CDR3 sequence (DNA): TGTGCCTGGAGGGGGCTTCACACCTACGAGCAGTACTTC. This sequence encodes CAWRGLHTYEQYF. The entire variable domain, with the rest obtained from reference TRBV30 and TRBJ2-7, is as follows: SQTIHQWPATLVQPVGSPLSLECTVEGTSNPNLYWYRQAAGRGLQLLFYSVGIGQISSEVPQNLSASRPQDRQFILSSKKLLLSDSGFYLCAWRGLHTYEQYFGPGTRLTVT.

The rearrangement links TRBV7-9 to TRBJ2-1; the D gene is possibly TRBD1 (6 bases). CDR1 and CDR2 from the germline V gene are SEHNR and FQNEAQ (reference sequence). This CDR3 is 14 amino acids long. Trimming stripped 7 bases from V and 0 bases from J, with 10 bases between. This CDR3 reads CASKQGSSYNEQFF. The CDR3 nucleotides are TGTGCCAGCAAACAGGGTAGCTCCTACAATGAGCAGTTCTTC.